The 27 T cell receptor beta chains below were found in one sample sequenced in a study of blood T cell repertoires in COVID-19. Data came from immunoSEQ multiplex PCR; TCRdb stores just in-frame clones and leaves some out. Found here are roughly 250,000 clones, approximately 89% of them singletons; the top ten hold 2% to 3%. The specimen sequenced was peripheral blood. All receptors derive from a woman in her forties or fifties with acute or convalescent COVID-19.

V is TRBV5-1 and J is TRBJ2-7, with D possibly being TRBD2 (6 bases). V was shortened by 4 bases and J by 7 bases, with 15 bases between the two germline ends. From germline, CDR1 is SGHRS and CDR2 YFSETQ. The CDR3 is 13 amino acids. This CDR3 is CASSRWDWREQYF. CDR3 sequence (DNA): TGCGCCAGCAGCCGCTGGGACTGGCGGGAGCAGTACTTC.

This rearrangement joins TRBV5-4 to TRBJ2-1; D uncertain. V was clipped by 0 bases and J by 9 bases, with 4 bases between them. CDR3 length: 11 amino acids. Germline V gene sequence: CDR1 SGHNT, CDR2 YYREEE (reference sequence). CDR3 sequence reads: CASSLDSEQFF. DNA of the CDR3: TGTGCCAGCAGCTTGGACAGTGAGCAGTTCTTC. Combining the CDR3 with reference TRBV5-4 and TRBJ2-1 gives the whole variable domain ETGVTQSPTHLIKTRGQQVTLRCSSQSGHNTVSWYQQALGQGPQFIFQYYREEENGRGNFPPRFSGLQFPNYSSELNVNALELDDSALYLCASSLDSEQFFGPGTRLTVL.

The J gene is TRBJ2-1, the V gene TRBV5-1, with 10 nucleotides matching TRBD1. The CDR3 runs to 15 residues. Germline assignment: CDR1 SGHRS and CDR2 YFSETQ. Trimming took 0 bases from V and 8 from J; bases not matched to a gene: 5. The CDR3 DNA sequence: TGCGCCAGCAGCTTGGCGGGACAGGGGCGGGATGAGCAGTTCTTC. It translates to CASSLAGQGRDEQFF. The complete variable domain, with remaining parts taken from reference TRBV5-1 and TRBJ2-1, reads KAGVTQTPRYLIKTRGQQVTLSCSPISGHRSVSWYQQTPGQGLQFLFEYFSETQRNKGNFPGRFSGRQFSNSRSEMNVSTLELGDSALYLCASSLAGQGRDEQFFGPGTRLTVL.

The V call is TRBV11-2, the J call TRBJ1-6; weak D call: TRBD1 (6 bases). CDR1 and CDR2 from the germline V gene are SGHAT and FQNNGV. The CDR3 has 14 residues. Trimming left V 2 bases short and J 8 bases short, with 10 bases between. Written as DNA, the CDR3 is TGTGCCAGCAGCTTAACAGGGTCCGATTCACCCCTCCACTTT. Its translation is CASSLTGSDSPLHF.

The genes are TRBV13 and TRBJ2-2; D is unclear. V shed 2 bases and J shed 2 bases, with 6 bases lying between them. This CDR3 comprises 14 residues. The germline gives CDR1 PRHDT, CDR2 FYEKMQ (reference sequence). The CDR3 nucleotides are TGTGCCAGCAGCTTAACCGGTAACACCGGGGAGCTGTTTTTT. Translation: CASSLTGNTGELFF.

This chain joins TRBV6-2 or TRBV6-3 and TRBJ1-2, with 10 bases that match TRBD1. The germline CDR1 and CDR2 sequences are MNHEY and SVGEGT. This CDR3 region has 14 residues. V lost 4 bases to trimming and J lost 4 bases; unmatched junction nucleotides: 3. CDR3 nucleotide sequence: TGTGCCAGCAGTTTGACAGGGGGCGTCTATGGCTACACCTTC. As protein: CASSLTGGVYGYTF.

V gene TRBV7-3 combines with J gene TRBJ1-1; 8 bases fit TRBD1. This CDR3 has 14 amino acids. Germline V gene data show CDR1 as SGHTA and CDR2 as FQGTGA. Losses at the gene ends were 5 bases for V and 4 bases for J; bases not matched to a gene: 6. The CDR3 reads CASSETGAVTEAFF. The CDR3 bases are TGTGCCAGCAGCGAGACAGGGGCGGTCACTGAAGCTTTCTTT.

The CDR3 loop is CASSESGTGAPNSPLHF. As DNA, the CDR3 is TGTGCCAGCAGTGAAAGTGGGACAGGGGCCCCTAATTCACCCCTCCACTTT. The rearrangement links TRBV6-1 to TRBJ1-6; 10 bases line up with TRBD1. Germline values: CDR1 MNHNS, CDR2 SASEGT. The CDR3 loop spans 17 amino acids. V lost 2 bases to trimming and J lost 6 bases; unmatched junction nucleotides: 7.

Points on this clone: The sample carries other DNA sequences with the same CDR3. This sequence joins TRBV28 and TRBJ1-5; TRBD1 matches at 7 bases. J lost 1 base, V lost 6 bases, and 0 bases had no gene match. This CDR3 has 13 residues. Germline CDR1 is MDHEN and CDR2 is SYDVKM. The CDR3 coding sequence is TGTGCCAGCAGGACAGGGAGCAATCAGCCCCAGCATTTT. Its protein is CASRTGSNQPQHF. The whole variable domain, filled in from reference TRBV28 and TRBJ1-5, reads DVKVTQSSRYLVKRTGEKVFLECVQDMDHENMFWYRQDPGLGLRLIYFSYDVKMKEKGDIPEGYSVSREKKERFSLILESASTNQTSMYLCASRTGSNQPQHFGDGTRLSIL.

The rearrangement joins TRBV6-4 to TRBJ2-3, with 7 bases matching TRBD2. The CDR3 is made up of 14 amino acids. Germline V gene sequence: CDR1 MRHNA, CDR2 SNTAGT. Germline trimming cut 2 bases from V and 5 bases from J; bases unmatched to any gene: 4. CDR3 bases: TGTGCCAGCAGTGACGCGGGAGCTGTAGATACGCAGTATTTT. Its protein is CASSDAGAVDTQYF.

V is TRBV10-3 and J is TRBJ1-1, with D possibly being TRBD1 (5 bases). V lost 0 bases and J lost 5, with 13 bases in between. CDR1 ENHRY and CDR2 SYGVKD come from the germline V gene. The CDR3 contains 15 residues. The CDR3 spells CAISESSAGGTEAFF. CDR3 bases: TGTGCCATCAGTGAGTCGTCCGCGGGGGGGACTGAAGCTTTCTTT.

The V and J genes are TRBV28 and TRBJ1-5, with 7 bases identical to TRBD1. Germline CDR1 is MDHEN and CDR2 is SYDVKM. The CDR3 length is 14 residues. The V gene end was trimmed by 5 bases and the J gene end by 8 bases; junction bases not matched to a gene: 9. CDR3 amino acids: CASSPLTGNEPQHF. The CDR3 nucleotides read TGTGCCAGCAGTCCCCTGACAGGGAACGAGCCCCAGCATTTT.

The V and J genes are TRBV5-1 and TRBJ2-3, with TRBD2 matching 9 bases. This CDR3 is built from 15 residues. Germline values: CDR1 SGHRS, CDR2 YFSETQ. V was pared by 4 bases and J by 3 bases, with 6 bases of the junction left unmatched. CDR3 sequence: CASSDSGSPTDTQYF. The CDR3 DNA reads as TGCGCCAGCAGCGATAGCGGGAGTCCGACAGATACGCAGTATTTT.

The gene calls are TRBV11-2 and TRBJ2-7, with a tentative D call TRBD2 (5 bases). Trimming removed 3 bases from V and 5 bases from J, with 8 bases in between. CDR1 and CDR2 (germline): SGHAT, FQNNGV. The CDR3 has 12 amino acids. Written as DNA, the CDR3 is TGTGCCAGCAGCTTGTATAGCGACGAGCAGTACTTC. Its translation: CASSLYSDEQYF. Looking up the rest from reference TRBV11-2 and TRBJ2-7 gives the full variable domain: EAGVAQSPRYKIIEKRQSVAFWCNPISGHATLYWYQQILGQGPKLLIQFQNNGVVDDSQLPKDRFSAERLKGVDSTLKIQPAKLEDSAVYLCASSLYSDEQYFGPGTRLTVT.

The chain links TRBV5-1 to TRBJ1-3; TRBD1 might be the D (6 bases). The CDR3 extends over 14 amino acids. Trimming took off 1 base at V and 6 bases at J, with 11 bases between the two ends. Germline V lookup: CDR1 SGHRS, CDR2 YFSETQ. CDR3 region: CASSLSGQLNTIYF. The CDR3 coding sequence is TGCGCCAGCAGCTTGTCTGGACAGCTAAACACCATATATTTT.

The chain uses TRBV3-1 (or the pseudogene TRBV3-2) and TRBJ1-2; 7 bases agree with TRBD1. The CDR3 spans 13 residues. J lost 7 bases, V lost 2 bases, and 4 bases had no gene match. Germline V lookup: CDR1 LGHDT, CDR2 YNNKEL (reference sequence). For the CDR3, the DNA is TGTGCCAGCAGCCAATCGACAGGGACTGGCTACACCTTC. The encoded protein is CASSQSTGTGYTF.

This sequence joins TRBV5-6 and TRBJ2-7, with D hard to call. The CDR3 runs 14 residues. Germline V gene data show CDR1 as SGHDT and CDR2 as YYEEEE. Trimming shortened V by 0 bases and J by 5 bases, and 12 bases separated the two germline ends. In nucleotides, the CDR3 is TGTGCCAGCAGCTTGGTTTGGGCTCTGAACGAGCAGTACTTC. Protein sequence: CASSLVWALNEQYF.

The chain has TRBV10-3 and TRBJ2-2; the match to TRBD1 covers 12 bases. With V trimmed by 4 bases and J by 6 bases, 3 bases remained unmatched. The CDR3 is made up of 15 amino acids. Germline CDR1 reads ENHRY; CDR2 reads SYGVKD. CDR3 DNA: TGTGCCATCAGTGGCGGGACAGGGGGCTCCGGGGAGCTGTTTTTT. It is translated as CAISGGTGGSGELFF.

This clone occurred a few times. The chain joins TRBV3-1 (or the pseudogene TRBV3-2) to TRBJ2-3; TRBD2 matches at 9 bases. This CDR3 is 16 amino acids long. Germline CDR1 and CDR2: LGHDT and YNNKEL (reference sequence). J lost 2 bases, V lost 0 bases, and 3 bases had no gene match. In DNA form, the CDR3 reads TGTGCCAGCAGCCAAGAGCTAGCGGGGCCCACAGATACGCAGTATTTT. This sequence encodes CASSQELAGPTDTQYF.

The CDR3 DNA follows: TGTGCCAGCTCCAGGGGGCGAAGTCAGCCCCAGCATTTT. Translated, it gives CASSRGRSQPQHF. This chain connects TRBV28 to TRBJ1-5, with TRBD1 identical over 8 bases. The CDR3 is 13 residues long. V was pared by 8 bases and J by 6 bases, with 6 bases of the junction left unmatched. Germline V gene lookup returns CDR1 MDHEN and CDR2 SYDVKM.

The chain employs TRBV29-1 and TRBJ1-1; tentative D call: TRBD1 (6 bases). The V end lost 5 bases, the J end lost 0 bases, and 10 bases lay between the germline ends. CDR3 size: 13 residues. The germline V gene encodes CDR1 SQVTM and CDR2 ANQGSEA. The CDR3 sequence is CSVFQGMNTEAFF. In DNA form, the CDR3 reads TGCAGCGTTTTTCAGGGGATGAACACTGAAGCTTTCTTT.

The chain employs TRBV9 and TRBJ1-2; D remains unclear. Germline CDR1 and CDR2: SGDLS and YYNGEE. Trimming removed 4 bases from V and 4 bases from J, with 23 bases in between. The CDR3 runs to 17 residues. CDR3 nucleotides: TGTGCCAGCAGCCCTCGCCCGGGTGGCTGGTATACCTATGGCTACACCTTC. Amino acids: CASSPRPGGWYTYGYTF.

The chain couples TRBV19 to TRBJ1-6, with TRBD1 matching over 8 bases. The germline gives CDR1 LNHDA, CDR2 SQIVND (reference sequence). The CDR3 contains 13 residues. Losses at the gene ends were 7 bases for V and 6 bases for J; bases not matched to a gene: 2. This CDR3 is CASNDRGNSPLHF. CDR3 nucleotides: TGTGCCAGTAACGACAGGGGTAATTCACCCCTCCACTTT.

The count of this clone is one. The chain couples TRBV6-5 to TRBJ2-7; 8 bases agree with TRBD1. Germline assignment: CDR1 MNHEY and CDR2 SVGAGI. The CDR3 spans 14 residues. After removal of 6 bases from V and 3 bases from J, the junction contained 7 bases not matched to a gene. CDR3 sequence (DNA): TGTGCCAGCAGGACCGGACAGGGTTTCTACGAGCAGTACTTC. It codes for CASRTGQGFYEQYF.

V usage is TRBV29-1 and J usage is TRBJ1-2, with D perhaps matching TRBD1 (5 bases). V was trimmed by 4 bases and J by 4 bases, leaving 19 bases between them. The CDR3 is 15 amino acids. From germline, CDR1 is SQVTM and CDR2 ANQGSEA. The CDR3 loop reads CSVVLFGGDLYGYTF. The CDR3 bases are TGCAGCGTTGTACTATTTGGGGGGGACCTCTATGGCTACACCTTC.

V and J are TRBV5-6 and TRBJ2-7; 9 bases are a match to TRBD1. Trimming removed 2 bases from V and 1 base from J; junction bases left unmatched: 7. The CDR3 runs to 16 residues. The germline CDR1 and CDR2 sequences are SGHDT and YYEEEE. CDR3 amino acids: CASSFSQGAISYEQYF. The DNA of the CDR3 is TGTGCCAGCAGCTTCTCACAGGGGGCGATTTCCTACGAGCAGTACTTC.

The rearrangement links TRBV7-8 to TRBJ2-7, with 7 nucleotides matching TRBD2. The V segment lost 2 bases and the J segment 3 bases; nucleotides outside the gene matches: 4. Germline CDR1 SGHVS, CDR2 FQNEAQ. The CDR3 sequence is 14 residues long. Written as DNA, the CDR3 is TGTGCCAGCAGCTTAATGGCTAGCGGCTACGAGCAGTACTTC. Protein product: CASSLMASGYEQYF.